This T cell receptor (beta chain) was found in a study of PD-L1 blockade in urothelial cancer. The repertoire was sequenced with immunoSEQ multiplex PCR; TCRdb's copy has only in-frame clones and lacks some. The sample carries 25,000 to 30,000 clones, 79% recorded once. V was clipped by 3 bases and J by 5 bases, with 17 bases between them. This CDR3 is 16 amino acids long. CDR1 and CDR2 from the germline V gene are MDHEN and SYDVKM. The time point denotes: peripheral blood 6 weeks after treatment start. This rearrangement joins TRBV28 to TRBJ2-1, with D possibly being TRBD2 (6 bases). The sequence was obtained from a man aged 65-85 years with urothelial cancer. Sequencing used PBMCs, obtained around atezolizumab (anti-PD-L1) treatment. DNA for the CDR3: TGTGCCAGCAGTTTTGGTTGGAGGGCCCCTAACAATGAGCAGTTCTTC. Translated, it gives CASSFGWRAPNNEQFF. The full variable domain, its missing parts supplied by reference TRBV28 and TRBJ2-1, is DVKVTQSSRYLVKRTGEKVFLECVQDMDHENMFWYRQDPGLGLRLIYFSYDVKMKEKGDIPEGYSVSREKKERFSLILESASTNQTSMYLCASSFGWRAPNNEQFFGPGTRLTVL.